Listed below are T cell receptor beta chains from one sample, sequenced in a study of blood T cells in healthy people across ages. Each CDR3 protein is one row after TCRdb ran MiXCR on the 5' RACE reads. In the table there are roughly 570,000 distinct CDR3 sequences, roughly 29% of which are singletons. Sequencing input: blood. The receptors derive from a woman in her seventies in good health. CDR3s leave out the opening cysteine and the closing phenylalanine or tryptophan.

V gene	J gene	CDR3 protein
TRBV5-8	TRBJ2-7	ASSSLGRKGSYEQY
TRBV5-1	TRBJ2-1	ASSFPGDNNEQF
TRBV3-1	TRBJ2-1	ASSMGLAFNEQF
TRBV6-6	TRBJ1-2	ASTRTGGYGYT
TRBV11-2	TRBJ1-1	ASSLFQEAF
TRBV10-3	TRBJ2-1	AISSTEVNEQF
TRBV9	TRBJ1-2	ASSPLRVGYT
TRBV6-6	TRBJ2-5	ASSTGTGQETQY
TRBV7-2	TRBJ2-3	ASSLNGVGTDTQY
TRBV4-3	TRBJ1-4	ASSQDRAGMVVGEKLF
TRBV5-1	TRBJ1-4	ASSPGTGTAATNEKLF
TRBV6-6	TRBJ2-1	ASSYSRGGLINEQF
TRBV4-3	TRBJ2-5	ASSHTATQY
TRBV29-1	TRBJ2-6	SVISGANVLT
TRBV6-2/TRBV6-3	TRBJ2-5	ASRDTTGPDEQY
TRBV7-2	TRBJ1-3	ASSLRQLGSGNTIY